The 31 T cell receptor beta chains below were found in one sample sequenced in a study of human T cells and chemical hapten exposure. TCRdb re-called the RACE reads through MiXCR, storing one row per CDR3 protein. The data contain fewer than 400,000 distinct CDR3 sequences, under 9% of them singletons. Regarding time point: patch test 1, 2 weeks after DPC sensitization. Sample treatment: therapeutic diphenylcyclopropenone sensitization with weekly scalp DPC. The source material was whole blood, sampled in connection with sensitization to the hapten diphenylcyclopropenone (DPC). Receptor source: a woman under 30 with alopecia areata. Some clones in this sample may be carry-over from other donors' samples.

Ten or more counts support this clonotype. The V gene is TRBV20-1, the J gene TRBJ2-7; 9 bases agree with TRBD1. The CDR3 covers 14 residues. Looked up from germline, CDR1 is DFQATT and CDR2 is SNEGSKA (reference sequence). Trimming at V came to 6 bases and at J to 0 bases, leaving 6 bases not matched to a gene. CDR3: CSAGGQGYSYEQYF. The CDR3 DNA reads as TGCAGTGCCGGGGGACAGGGATACTCCTACGAGCAGTACTTC.

There are a few counts of this clonotype. The V call is TRBV4-1, the J call TRBJ1-2; D gene uncertain. Germline V gene sequence: CDR1 MGHRA, CDR2 YSYEKL. The CDR3 contains 15 residues. With 0 bases removed from V and 6 bases from J, the gap between germline ends came to 14 bases. The CDR3 DNA reads TGCGCCAGCAGCCAAGATCGCTCCGCTCGTGATGGCTACACCTTC. Residues: CASSQDRSARDGYTF.

In its sample, this clonotype ranks as medium-sized. The gene calls are TRBV4-3 and TRBJ1-6, with D uncertain. The V and J ends lost 1 base and 6 bases respectively, with 13 bases between them. Germline V lookup: CDR1 LGHNA, CDR2 YSLEER. CDR3 length equals 16 residues. The DNA for the CDR3 is TGCGCCAGCAGCCAAGGTCCCGGCAGTTTTAATTCACCCCTCCACTTT. The encoded protein is CASSQGPGSFNSPLHF.

The chain recombines TRBV4-2 with TRBJ1-2; TRBD1 matches 10 bases. The CDR3 loop spans 15 amino acids. Trimming took 7 bases from V and 4 from J; bases not matched to a gene: 9. CDR1 and CDR2 from the germline V gene are LGHNA and YNFKEQ. The CDR3, as DNA: TGTGCCAGCACCCCCGGGGGACAGGGGCTCTATGGCTACACCTTC. It translates to CASTPGGQGLYGYTF.

The chain uses TRBV7-9 and TRBJ2-1, with TRBD2 matching 14 bases. The V gene end was trimmed by 5 bases and the J gene end by 7 bases; junction bases not matched to a gene: 7. Germline values: CDR1 SEHNR, CDR2 FQNEAQ (reference sequence). This CDR3 comprises 16 residues. CDR3 nucleotides: TGTGCCAGCAGCCCTCCGGGACTAGCGGGGGCGAATGAGCAGTTCTTC. Amino acid sequence: CASSPPGLAGANEQFF.

The chain recombines TRBV5-1 with TRBJ2-5; the match to TRBD1 covers 7 bases. Unmatched junction bases numbered 11, after V lost 4 bases and J lost 5 bases. This CDR3 spans 15 amino acids. Germline V gene lookup returns CDR1 SGHRS and CDR2 YFSETQ. In DNA form, the CDR3 reads TGCGCCAGCAGCGATCCTCACAGGGGTTCGGAGACCCAGTACTTC. Amino acid sequence: CASSDPHRGSETQYF.

This clonotype was counted only a few times. This chain uses TRBV7-9 with TRBJ1-2; D perhaps matches TRBD1 (6 bases). The CDR3 covers 14 residues. The germline V gene encodes CDR1 SEHNR and CDR2 FQNEAQ (reference sequence). V lost 5 bases to trimming and J lost 3 bases, with 13 bases between them. CDR3 amino acids: CASSPRGSDYGYTF. The CDR3 nucleotides are TGTGCCAGCAGCCCCAGGGGTAGTGACTATGGCTACACCTTC.

This clonotype was observed a few times. V is TRBV5-1 and J is TRBJ1-4; 8 positions agree with TRBD1. Germline V gene sequence: CDR1 SGHRS, CDR2 YFSETQ. This CDR3 region has 15 residues. The J segment lost 6 bases and the V segment lost 4 bases, leaving 8 bases of the junction unmatched. The CDR3 coding sequence is TGCGCCAGCAGCCCGGGACAGGTTGTGCATGAAAAACTGTTTTTT. This translates into CASSPGQVVHEKLFF.

V usage is TRBV12-3 or TRBV12-4 and J usage is TRBJ2-5; maybe TRBD2 (6 bases). The CDR3 is 17 amino acids. V was clipped by 4 bases and J by 2 bases, with 20 bases between them. The CDR3 nucleotides are TGTGCCAGCAGTTGGGCTGGTGGCGCCCGGGGGCAAGAGACCCAGTACTTC. Encoded protein: CASSWAGGARGQETQYF.

The rearrangement links TRBV5-1 to TRBJ2-5; D is undetermined. Germline CDR1 and CDR2: SGHRS and YFSETQ. The CDR3 extends over 16 amino acids. V gave up 2 bases and J gave up 3 bases, with 17 bases separating them. The CDR3 DNA is TGCGCCAGCAGCTTAACTGGAAAAGGCGCGAAAGAGACCCAGTACTTC. Translation gives CASSLTGKGAKETQYF.

This clonotype was seen repeatedly, ten times or more. This chain links TRBV6-1 with TRBJ1-2, with D uncertain. The CDR3 is made up of 14 amino acids. The germline V and J ends were trimmed by 7 bases and 4 bases, with 16 bases remaining between them. The germline CDR1 and CDR2 sequences are MNHNS and SASEGT. The DNA for the CDR3 is TGTGCCAGCACCACAGACCTAGACACCTATGGCTACACCTTC. Translated: CASTTDLDTYGYTF.

This clonotype showed up many times. The rearrangement links TRBV11-1 to TRBJ2-7; D unresolved. V lost 1 base and J 2 bases, leaving 6 bases between the germline ends. This CDR3 contains 13 residues. The V gene's germline CDR1 is SGHAT and CDR2 FQDESV (reference sequence). The CDR3 DNA is TGTGCCAGCAGCTTAGAAGTTCCCTACGAGCAGTACTTC. Translating it yields CASSLEVPYEQYF.

The table lists this clonotype with many counts. The gene calls are TRBV29-1 and TRBJ1-3, with 10 nucleotides matching TRBD1. The junction had 2 bases not matched to a gene; V was cut back by 3 bases and J by 3 bases. The CDR3 runs 14 residues. CDR1 SQVTM and CDR2 ANQGSEA come from the germline V gene. The CDR3 here is CSVETGGIGNTIYF. As DNA, the CDR3 is TGCAGCGTTGAGACAGGGGGCATTGGAAACACCATATATTTT.

The chain carries TRBV4-3 and TRBJ2-7; no clear D. V dropped 0 bases and J dropped 3 bases, with 12 bases sitting between them. The CDR3 extends over 15 amino acids. Germline CDR1 and CDR2: LGHNA and YSLEER. The CDR3 region has the DNA TGCGCCAGCAGCCAAGAGACCGCCGAACTCTACGAGCAGTACTTC. It specifies CASSQETAELYEQYF.

This clonotype was seen more than once but under ten times. CDR3 sequence: CASSYTGGQGAPYQETQYF. For the CDR3, the DNA is TGCGCCAGCAGCTATACAGGGGGACAGGGGGCCCCGTACCAAGAGACCCAGTACTTC. The V and J genes are TRBV5-1 and TRBJ2-5; 12 positions match TRBD1. CDR3 size: 19 residues. Trimming took 3 bases from V and 0 from J; bases not matched to a gene: 12. The germline V gene encodes CDR1 SGHRS and CDR2 YFSETQ.

This clonotype was counted only a few times. The chain joins TRBV19 to TRBJ1-5; 9 bases are shared with TRBD1. V shed 7 bases, J shed 6 bases, and the junction held 10 bases outside the gene matches. Germline V CDR1 and CDR2: LNHDA, SQIVND (reference sequence). The CDR3 is made up of 15 amino acids. CDR3: CASKPGQGYSQPQHF. The CDR3 nucleotides are TGTGCCAGTAAGCCCGGACAGGGGTATTCTCAGCCCCAGCATTTT.

This clonotype was recorded at least ten times. CDR3 protein: CSDSSSSNQPQHF. In nucleotides, the CDR3 is TGCAGTGATTCCTCTAGTAGCAATCAGCCCCAGCATTTT. The chain uses TRBV29-1 and TRBJ1-5, with D uncertain. The CDR3 runs 13 residues. CDR1 SQVTM and CDR2 ANQGSEA come from the germline V gene.

This chain links TRBV6-2 or TRBV6-3 with TRBJ1-2; possible D gene TRBD1, 5 bases. From germline, CDR1 is MNHEY and CDR2 SVGEGT. The V end was cut by 8 bases, the J end by 0 bases, with 13 bases between. CDR3 length: 14 residues. The CDR3 spells CASAPGPANYGYTF. The CDR3 bases are TGTGCCAGCGCCCCAGGGCCGGCTAACTATGGCTACACCTTC.

This clonotype was observed at least ten times. The CDR3 protein is CASSLNFGPWGADTQYF. In nucleotides, the CDR3 is TGTGCCAGCAGCTTAAATTTCGGACCATGGGGCGCAGATACGCAGTATTTT. The chain carries TRBV7-9 and TRBJ2-3; a possible D gene is TRBD1 (5 bases). The germline V and J ends were trimmed by 2 bases and 4 bases, with 19 bases remaining between them. CDR3 size: 17 residues. Germline assignment: CDR1 SEHNR and CDR2 FQNEAQ (reference sequence). The entire variable domain, with the rest obtained from reference TRBV7-9 and TRBJ2-3, is as follows: DTGVSQNPRHKITKRGQNVTFRCDPISEHNRLYWYRQTLGQGPEFLTYFQNEAQLEKSRLLSDRFSAERPKGSFSTLEIQRTEQGDSAMYLCASSLNFGPWGADTQYFGPGTRLTVL.

The rearrangement links TRBV11-2 to TRBJ1-1; D is unclear. The CDR3 is 14 residues long. Germline V lookup: CDR1 SGHAT, CDR2 FQNNGV. The germline V and J ends were trimmed by 4 bases and 2 bases, with 11 bases remaining between them. DNA of the CDR3: TGTGCCAGCAGCTCTTGGCAGCAAAACACTGAAGCTTTCTTT. Translation gives CASSSWQQNTEAFF.

The sample holds a few counts of this clonotype. The chain joins TRBV3-1 to TRBJ1-6; D uncertain. Between the trimmed V and J ends, which lost 4 bases and 10 bases, there was a span of 17 bases. The CDR3 sequence is 15 residues long. Per germline, CDR1 LGHDT and CDR2 YNNKEL (reference sequence). CDR3 sequence: CASSPYGVERSPLHF. CDR3 bases: TGTGCCAGCAGCCCTTATGGGGTTGAGCGGTCACCCCTCCACTTT.

Only a few counts were recorded for this clonotype. The V gene is TRBV20-1, the J gene TRBJ1-4; D not certain. This CDR3 is 14 amino acids long. Per the germline V gene, CDR1 is DFQATT and CDR2 is SNEGSKA (reference sequence). Trimming cost V 3 bases and J 2 bases, with 10 bases left between them. The CDR3 reads CSASRGSTNEKLFF. Written as DNA, the CDR3 is TGCAGTGCTAGCCGAGGTAGTACTAATGAAAAACTGTTTTTT.

J is TRBJ2-3 and V is TRBV10-3; 7 bases are a match to TRBD2. V was pared by 4 bases and J by 5 bases, with 0 bases of the junction left unmatched. CDR1 ENHRY and CDR2 SYGVKD come from the germline V gene. This CDR3 spans 12 amino acids. The CDR3 DNA reads TGTGCCATCAGTGGGGGGGGAGATACGCAGTATTTT. Translation gives CAISGGGDTQYF.

This clonotype was counted at least ten times. The V and J genes are TRBV20-1 and TRBJ1-2; TRBD1 matches 7 bases. The germline V gene encodes CDR1 DFQATT and CDR2 SNEGSKA (reference sequence). CDR3 size: 12 residues. CDR3 nucleotides: TGCAGGGCGACAGGGCGAATCTATGGCTACACCTTC. Its translation: CRATGRIYGYTF.

In nucleotides, the CDR3 is TGTGCCAGCAGTGAAGTCGGAGGGTATCATACTGACAATGAGCAGTTCTTC. As protein: CASSEVGGYHTDNEQFF. This chain joins TRBV2 and TRBJ2-1; D possibly corresponds to TRBD2 (6 bases). V was clipped by 1 base and J by 5 bases, with 18 bases between them. CDR1 is SNHLY, CDR2 FYNNEI, per germline. CDR3 length: 17 residues.

This clonotype was detected ten times or more. The chain joins TRBV6-1 to TRBJ2-6, with 9 nucleotides matching TRBD1. This CDR3 is 18 amino acids long. Per the germline V gene, CDR1 is MNHNS and CDR2 is SASEGT. The V segment lost 5 bases and the J segment 5 bases; nucleotides outside the gene matches: 13. Here the CDR3 reads CASSNPNTGGIWANVLTF. The DNA of the CDR3 is TGTGCCAGCAGTAACCCTAACACAGGGGGCATATGGGCCAACGTCCTGACTTTC.

This clonotype was counted a few times. The rearrangement uses TRBV5-1 and TRBJ1-4; D is undetermined. Trimming removed 4 bases from V and 3 bases from J, with 16 bases in between. Per the germline V gene, CDR1 is SGHRS and CDR2 is YFSETQ. The CDR3 consists of 16 residues. This chain's CDR3 is CASSVAKTVANEKLFF. The CDR3 DNA reads TGCGCCAGCAGCGTAGCAAAAACAGTGGCTAATGAAAAACTGTTTTTT.

This rearrangement joins TRBV6-5 to TRBJ1-1; D unresolved. V was trimmed by 6 bases and J by 5 bases, leaving 13 bases between them. The CDR3 length is 13 residues. Germline-derived CDR1 and CDR2 are MNHEY and SVGAGI. The CDR3 nucleotides read TGTGCCAGCAGATCCGTTGTTGGGACTGAAGCTTTCTTT. This codes for CASRSVVGTEAFF.

A remark on this clonotype: A much larger clone differs by one base, so this may be a read error. Given the absence of the conserved phenylalanine or tryptophan at the CDR3 end, a read error is likely. This sequence joins TRBV7-9 and TRBJ2-7; 9 bases align to TRBD2. Trimming removed 2 bases from V and 5 bases from J; junction bases left unmatched: 1. The germline CDR1 and CDR2 sequences are SEHNR and FQNEAQ (reference sequence). The CDR3 extends over 13 amino acids. CDR3 protein: CASSLIAGDEQYY. The CDR3 DNA is TGTGCCAGCAGCTTAATAGCGGGGGACGAGCAGTACTAC.

The chain carries TRBV11-1 and TRBJ2-1; maybe TRBD1 (5 bases). Germline V gene data show CDR1 as SGHAT and CDR2 as FQDESV (reference sequence). V was trimmed by 1 base and J by 13 bases, leaving 14 bases between them. The CDR3 runs 13 residues. The CDR3, as DNA: TGTGCCAGCAGCTTAGGAGCAAGGGGCAAACAGTTCTTC. Its protein is CASSLGARGKQFF.

The genes are TRBV6-5 and TRBJ2-3; 10 bases are a match to TRBD2. The CDR3 spans 15 residues. CDR1 is MNHEY, CDR2 SVGAGI, per germline. Trimming took 6 bases from V and 4 from J; bases not matched to a gene: 7. CDR3 nucleotide sequence: TGTGCCAGCAGCCTACTAGCGGGGAACGCAGATACGCAGTATTTT. It specifies CASSLLAGNADTQYF.